The subject of this entry is one T cell receptor beta chain. Using immunoSEQ multiplex PCR, the repertoire was profiled, and TCRdb retains in-frame clones only, with some absent. The repertoire holds tens of thousands of clones, with approximately 80% as singletons. This specimen belongs to a study of blood T cell repertoires in COVID-19. Background on the study: Some COVID-19 samples were acute and others convalescent; all came from the United States, Italy and Spain.

Trimming removed 5 bases at V and 3 bases at J, with 11 bases between. Looked up from germline, CDR1 is SGHTS and CDR2 is YDEGEE. The CDR3 runs 13 residues. This rearrangement joins TRBV5-8 to TRBJ1-2; D perhaps matches TRBD1 (5 bases). The sequence was obtained from a man aged 60-69 years with COVID-19, enrolled during active disease. The sample comprised peripheral blood. The CDR3 is CASSQWGDYGYTF. The CDR3 region has the DNA TGTGCCAGCAGTCAATGGGGCGACTATGGCTACACCTTC.